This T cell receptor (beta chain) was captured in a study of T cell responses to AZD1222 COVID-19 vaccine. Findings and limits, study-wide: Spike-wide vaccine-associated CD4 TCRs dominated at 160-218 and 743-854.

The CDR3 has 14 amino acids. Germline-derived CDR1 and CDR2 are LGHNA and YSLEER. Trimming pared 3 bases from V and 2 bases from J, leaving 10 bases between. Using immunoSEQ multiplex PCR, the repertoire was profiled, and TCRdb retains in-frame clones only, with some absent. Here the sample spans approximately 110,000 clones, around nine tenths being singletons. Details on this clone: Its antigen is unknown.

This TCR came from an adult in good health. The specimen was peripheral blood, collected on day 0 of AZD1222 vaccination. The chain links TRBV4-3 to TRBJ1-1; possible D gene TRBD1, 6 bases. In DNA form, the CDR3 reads TGCGCCAGCAGCCAGGACAGAATAAACACTGAAGCTTTCTTT. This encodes CASSQDRINTEAFF.